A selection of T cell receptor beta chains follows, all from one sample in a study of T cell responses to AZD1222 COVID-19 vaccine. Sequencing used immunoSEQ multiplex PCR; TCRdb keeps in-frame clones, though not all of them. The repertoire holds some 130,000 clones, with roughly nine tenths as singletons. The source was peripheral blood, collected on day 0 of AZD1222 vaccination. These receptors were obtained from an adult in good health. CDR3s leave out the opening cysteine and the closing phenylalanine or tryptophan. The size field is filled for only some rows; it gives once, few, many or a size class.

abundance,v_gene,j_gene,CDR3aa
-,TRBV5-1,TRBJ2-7,ASSLLRTGVAYEQY
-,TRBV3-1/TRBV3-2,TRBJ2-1,ASSQDGQGASNEQF
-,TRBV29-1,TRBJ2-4,SVEGIPGNIQY
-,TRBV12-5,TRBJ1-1,ASLDVGLVMNTEAF
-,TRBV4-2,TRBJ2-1,ASSPRDGSSYNEQF
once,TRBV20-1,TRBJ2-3,SASARGSGPDTQY
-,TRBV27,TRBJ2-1,ASSDGLAVLDDEQF
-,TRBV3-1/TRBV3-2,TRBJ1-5,ASSQADQPQH
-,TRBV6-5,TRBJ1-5,ASSPSDAYQPQH
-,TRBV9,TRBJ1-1,ASSVAGAGNTEAF
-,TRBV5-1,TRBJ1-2,ASRLLQGNYGYT
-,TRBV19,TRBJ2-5,ASSSWTGESETQY
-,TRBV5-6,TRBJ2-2,ASSHFRGTGELF
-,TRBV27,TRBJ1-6,ASSLETGANSPLH
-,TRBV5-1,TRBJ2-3,ASSLMQGGVDTQY
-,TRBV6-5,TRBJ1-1,ASSTQGRGNTEAF
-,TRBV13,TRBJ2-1,ASSLRGTSGDNEQF
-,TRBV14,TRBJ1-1,ASSQDFVWGRVNTEAF
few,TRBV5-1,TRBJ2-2,ASSLNRADTGELF
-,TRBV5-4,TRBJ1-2,ASSKDGTLNYGYT
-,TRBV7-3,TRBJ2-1,ASSLTAGDSYNEQF
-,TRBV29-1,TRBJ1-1,SVAGRMNTEAF
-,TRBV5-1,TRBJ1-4,ASSLARATNEKLF
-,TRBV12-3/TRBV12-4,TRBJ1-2,ASSWGNYGYT
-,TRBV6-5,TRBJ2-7,ASSYGGGSYEQY
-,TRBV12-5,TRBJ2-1,ASGAQGSGNEQF
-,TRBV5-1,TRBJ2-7,ASSLAGDGLEQY
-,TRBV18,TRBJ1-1,ASSPLPRDRRRSTEAF
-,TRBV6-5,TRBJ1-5,ASGTGVSNQPQH
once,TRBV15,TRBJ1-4,ATSRVTGQGYEKLF
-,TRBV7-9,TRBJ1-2,ASSSRVGGRNYGYT
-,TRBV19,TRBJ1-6,ASTSFRGQDSPLH
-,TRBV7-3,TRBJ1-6,ASSLGGGRGSPLH
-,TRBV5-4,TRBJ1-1,ASSLNRGSNTEAF
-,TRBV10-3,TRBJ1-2,AISPTGYGYT
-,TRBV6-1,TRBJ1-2,ASSENRGNSYGYT
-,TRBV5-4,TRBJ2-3,ASSLAPLKTDTQY
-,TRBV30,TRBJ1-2,AWTRLGHYGYT
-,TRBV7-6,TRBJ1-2,ASRPRGLLNYGYT
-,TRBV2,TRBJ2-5,ASTTDQETQY
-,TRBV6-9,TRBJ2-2,ASSSLAYSGELF
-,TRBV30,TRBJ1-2,AWSHRTGGAVYT
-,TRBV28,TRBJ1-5,ASSPPNQPQH